The clone carrying this T cell receptor beta chain was seen more than once but under ten times. This sample stems from a study of blood T cells in healthy people across ages. A second about 6 to 12 cycle PCR used barcoded and J-beta primers. TCRdb ran MiXCR on the 5' RACE reads and lists one entry per CDR3 protein. Among under 1,100,000 distinct CDR3 sequences, around 25% were seen once, and the ten largest hold around 0.7%. Between the trimmed V and J ends, which lost 1 base and 5 bases, there was a span of 14 bases. The germline gives CDR1 SGHVS, CDR2 FQNEAQ. The CDR3 spans 15 residues. These data are also associated with another study on T cells of mothers and their children.

The chain joins TRBV7-8 to TRBJ2-5; D may match TRBD1 or TRBD2 (6 bases each). This clonotype was obtained from a girl aged 2 to 10 in good health. Sample: blood. The CDR3 DNA reads as TGTGCCAGCAGCTTAGTAGCGGTGGGGGCTGAGACCCAGTACTTC. Its translation is CASSLVAVGAETQYF.